Below are 27 T cell receptor beta chains sequenced from a single sample in a study of monozygotic twins with inflammatory bowel disease. TCRdb re-analyzed the 5' RACE reads; it lists each CDR3 protein once, without DNA. This sample's table reports 300,000 to 400,000 distinct CDR3 sequences. The sequenced sample was blood. The receptors derive from a human donor with ulcerative colitis or Crohn's disease, or a healthy co-twin of an affected twin (not recorded which).

This chain uses TRBV5-1 with TRBJ2-5; the TRBD1 assignment by TCRdb is unverifiable without DNA. The CDR3 totals 14 residues. Germline assignment: CDR1 SGHRS and CDR2 YFSETQ. CDR3 region: CASSLLTGGETQYF.

The chain carries TRBV20-1 and TRBJ2-3; TCRdb indicates TRBD1, and absent DNA this call remains unverified. CDR1 is DFQATT, CDR2 SNEGSKA, per germline (reference sequence). The CDR3 covers 13 residues. The chain's CDR3 is CSASGHYTDTQYF.

This chain joins TRBV7-9 and TRBJ2-7. Looked up from germline, CDR1 is SEHNR and CDR2 is FQNEAQ (reference sequence). This CDR3 is built from 13 residues. The CDR3 protein is CASSHATSYEQYF.

This chain joins TRBV5-1 and TRBJ2-7; TCRdb designates TRBD1, a call that cannot be tested without DNA. The germline gives CDR1 SGHRS, CDR2 YFSETQ. CDR3 size: 14 residues. The CDR3 spells CASSLRDGGYEQYF.

This CDR3 is CASSSTISTGGLIGYTF. The V and J genes are TRBV7-2 and TRBJ1-2; TCRdb reports TRBD1, a call that lacks DNA to check it against. The CDR3 loop spans 17 amino acids. In germline, CDR1 is SGHTA, CDR2 FQGNSA.

The chain couples TRBV29-1 to TRBJ2-7; TCRdb selects TRBD1, and the lack of DNA leaves this call unchecked. The CDR3 extends over 15 amino acids. Germline lookup yields CDR1 SQVTM and CDR2 ANQGSEA. The CDR3 sequence is CSVSPPVGGSYEQYF.

The chain combines TRBV5-1 with TRBJ2-7; TCRdb returns TRBD1, unconfirmable since there is no DNA. The CDR3 extends over 16 amino acids. Germline V gene sequence: CDR1 SGHRS, CDR2 YFSETQ. The CDR3 loop is CASSLGFTGFVDEQYF.

This chain joins TRBV4-1 and TRBJ1-1. The germline V gene encodes CDR1 MGHRA and CDR2 YSYEKL. The CDR3 runs 17 residues. CDR3 region: CASSQVVSGTMNTEAFF.

The chain links TRBV6-5 to TRBJ2-3; the TCRdb D gene call, TRBD2, has no DNA to confirm it. Germline lookup yields CDR1 MNHEY and CDR2 SVGAGI. The CDR3 consists of 19 residues. The chain's CDR3 is CASSYAPDEIAGDTDTQYF.

The chain links TRBV9 to TRBJ2-7; TCRdb indicates TRBD1, and absent DNA this call remains unverified. Germline V gene sequence: CDR1 SGDLS, CDR2 YYNGEE. The CDR3 totals 15 residues. The CDR3 loop is CASSWRGDGSYEQYF.

This chain connects TRBV20-1 to TRBJ2-5. This CDR3 spans 14 amino acids. Germline V gene data show CDR1 as DFQATT and CDR2 as SNEGSKA (reference sequence). The CDR3 reads CSARDLIRPETQYF.

The chain carries TRBV9 and TRBJ1-1; the TCRdb call, TRBD1, lacks DNA for checking. This CDR3 contains 16 residues. The V gene's germline CDR1 is SGDLS and CDR2 YYNGEE. The CDR3 region is CASSAGTGVANTEAFF.

The CDR3 spells CAIGGGIQETQYF. The J gene is TRBJ2-5, the V gene TRBV28; TCRdb picks TRBD1, but there is no DNA to check that call. Germline V gene data show CDR1 as MDHEN and CDR2 as SYDVKM. This CDR3 is 13 amino acids long.

The CDR3 here is CASSFGTLRETQYF. The chain couples TRBV5-1 to TRBJ2-5; TCRdb indicates TRBD1, and absent DNA this call remains unverified. The germline gives CDR1 SGHRS, CDR2 YFSETQ. The CDR3 consists of 14 residues.

Here the CDR3 reads CASNLDGTDTQYF. The chain combines TRBV5-1 with TRBJ2-3. The CDR3 runs 13 residues. The germline V gene has CDR1 SGHRS and CDR2 YFSETQ.

This chain connects TRBV5-5 to TRBJ2-5; without DNA, the TCRdb call of TRBD1 cannot be checked. This CDR3 contains 13 residues. The V gene's germline CDR1 is SGHKS and CDR2 YYEKEE (reference sequence). CDR3 loop: CASTLGGGETQYF.

This chain links TRBV20-1 with TRBJ2-2; TCRdb picks TRBD1, but there is no DNA to check that call. The CDR3 spans 14 residues. Germline loops: CDR1 DFQATT, CDR2 SNEGSKA (reference sequence). This CDR3 reads CSAPDSLHTGELFF.

V gene TRBV12-3 or TRBV12-4 combines with J gene TRBJ1-4; TCRdb's D gene call, TRBD1, goes unchecked for lack of DNA. This CDR3 contains 18 residues. The CDR3 loop is CASSPSTGQDATNEKLFF.

The rearrangement joins TRBV7-2 to TRBJ2-7; TCRdb lists TRBD1, though no DNA is available to test this call. Per the germline V gene, CDR1 is SGHTA and CDR2 is FQGNSA. This CDR3 contains 14 residues. The CDR3 spells CASSLPGQTYEQYF.

The chain has TRBV5-1 and TRBJ1-2. This CDR3 is built from 13 residues. Germline-derived CDR1 and CDR2 are SGHRS and YFSETQ. The CDR3 is CASSSLQTYGYTF.

The rearrangement joins TRBV5-1 to TRBJ1-2; TCRdb's D call, TRBD1, is unchecked because there is no DNA. The CDR3 extends over 15 amino acids. In germline, CDR1 is SGHRS, CDR2 YFSETQ. CDR3 in amino acids: CASRPGTAIHYGYTF.

The rearrangement links TRBV2 to TRBJ1-5; absent DNA, TCRdb's TRBD1 call cannot be checked. The CDR3 runs to 15 residues. CDR1 is SNHLY and CDR2 is FYNNEI in the germline V gene. CDR3 protein: CASSEKGGERQPQHF.

V and J are TRBV7-2 and TRBJ1-3; no DNA is available, so the TRBD1 call from TCRdb remains unchecked. This CDR3 is 16 amino acids long. Per the germline V gene, CDR1 is SGHTA and CDR2 is FQGNSA. The CDR3 region is CASSATGTYSGNTIYF.

V is TRBV4-1 and J is TRBJ2-1; checking the TCRdb D call of TRBD1 is not possible without DNA. The CDR3 contains 11 residues. Germline CDR1 is MGHRA and CDR2 is YSYEKL. CDR3 protein: CASSPGTFQFF.

V is TRBV18 and J is TRBJ1-1; lacking DNA, the TRBD1 call made by TCRdb goes unchecked. The CDR3 length is 14 residues. Per germline, CDR1 KGHSH and CDR2 LQKENI. CDR3 in amino acids: CASTASRDNTEAFF.

CDR3 protein: CASSFGQRLFF. The genes are TRBV5-4 and TRBJ1-4. CDR1 and CDR2 (germline): SGHNT, YYREEE (reference sequence). The CDR3 has 11 residues.

The V gene is TRBV28, the J gene TRBJ2-1; the D gene TCRdb calls, TRBD1, cannot be checked with no DNA. Germline-derived CDR1 and CDR2 are MDHEN and SYDVKM. The CDR3 length is 14 residues. The CDR3 region is CASSSLPLYNEQFF.